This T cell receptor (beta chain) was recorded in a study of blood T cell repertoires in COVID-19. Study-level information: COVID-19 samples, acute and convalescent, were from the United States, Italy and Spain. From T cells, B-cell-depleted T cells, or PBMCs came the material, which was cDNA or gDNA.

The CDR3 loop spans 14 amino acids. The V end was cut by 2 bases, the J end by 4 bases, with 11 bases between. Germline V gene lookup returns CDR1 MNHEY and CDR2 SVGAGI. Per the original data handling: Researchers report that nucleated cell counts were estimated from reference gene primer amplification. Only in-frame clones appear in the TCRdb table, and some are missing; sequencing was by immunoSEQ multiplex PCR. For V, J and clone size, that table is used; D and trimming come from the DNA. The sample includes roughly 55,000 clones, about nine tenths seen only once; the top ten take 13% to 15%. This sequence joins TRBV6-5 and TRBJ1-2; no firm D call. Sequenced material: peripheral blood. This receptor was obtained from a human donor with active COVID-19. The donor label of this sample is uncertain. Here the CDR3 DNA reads TGTGCCAGCAGTTACGGTCGGGTTAGCTATGGCTACACCTTC. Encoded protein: CASSYGRVSYGYTF.